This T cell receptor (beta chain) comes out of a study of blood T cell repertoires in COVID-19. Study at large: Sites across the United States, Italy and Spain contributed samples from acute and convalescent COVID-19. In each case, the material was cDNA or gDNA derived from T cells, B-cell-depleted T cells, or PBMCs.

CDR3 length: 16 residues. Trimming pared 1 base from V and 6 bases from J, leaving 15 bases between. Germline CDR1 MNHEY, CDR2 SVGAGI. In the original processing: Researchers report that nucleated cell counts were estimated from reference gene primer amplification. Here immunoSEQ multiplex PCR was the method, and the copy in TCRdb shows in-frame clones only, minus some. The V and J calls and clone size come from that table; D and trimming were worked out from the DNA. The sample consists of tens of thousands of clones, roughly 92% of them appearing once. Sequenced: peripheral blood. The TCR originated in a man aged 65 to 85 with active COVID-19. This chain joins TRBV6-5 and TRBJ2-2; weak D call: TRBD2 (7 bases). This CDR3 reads CASSYYPRGGSGELFF. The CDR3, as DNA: TGTGCCAGCAGTTACTATCCTAGGGGGGGGTCCGGGGAGCTGTTTTTT.